Presented here are 8 T cell receptor beta chains from one specimen sequenced in a study of OX40 agonist ivuxolimab in advanced cancers. The library came from the immunoSEQ multiplex PCR assay. TCRdb took this table from immuneACCESS and kept in-frame rearrangements with V and J called. Such tables lack part of the clones; where checked against another copy, unresolved V genes explain under half of the gap, and the rest is unexplained. Counted in this sample were about 98,000 clones; around 88% of them appeared once. The leading ten clones occupy 0.5% to 0.55% of the sample. The input for sequencing was CD4+ or CD8+ T cells sorted from blood, taken in a trial of the OX40 agonist ivuxolimab. These TCRs come from an adult with an advanced solid tumor such as melanoma, head and neck, liver or kidney cancer.

A remark on this clone: At the DNA level, this CDR3 is encoded by other sequences in the same sample as well. This rearrangement joins TRBV2 to TRBJ1-5; a weak D match, TRBD1 (6 bases). Germline V CDR1 and CDR2: SNHLY, FYNNEI. V lost 4 bases to trimming and J lost 2 bases, with 6 bases between them. CDR3 length: 13 amino acids. CDR3 DNA sequence: TGTGCCAGCAGTGGGACAGGCAATCAGCCCCAGCATTTT. Translating it yields CASSGTGNQPQHF.

This chain connects TRBV7-9 to TRBJ2-3; possibly TRBD1 or TRBD2 for D (5 bases each). With 1 base removed from V and 4 bases from J, the gap between germline ends came to 9 bases. Germline V CDR1 and CDR2: SEHNR, FQNEAQ (reference sequence). The CDR3 consists of 14 residues. CDR3 DNA sequence: TGTGCCAGCAGCTTAGTAGGGACGTCAGATACGCAGTATTTT. Its translation is CASSLVGTSDTQYF. Looking up the rest from reference TRBV7-9 and TRBJ2-3 gives the full variable domain: DTGVSQNPRHKITKRGQNVTFRCDPISEHNRLYWYRQTLGQGPEFLTYFQNEAQLEKSRLLSDRFSAERPKGSFSTLEIQRTEQGDSAMYLCASSLVGTSDTQYFGPGTRLTVL.

This chain connects TRBV5-1 to TRBJ2-3; D is perhaps TRBD2 (6 bases). The CDR3 consists of 15 residues. V was trimmed by 6 bases and J by 3 bases, leaving 17 bases between them. The germline CDR1 and CDR2 sequences are SGHRS and YFSETQ. CDR3 coding DNA: TGCGCCAGCACCTCGGGCGTTGGGGGGACAGATACGCAGTATTTT. Translating it yields CASTSGVGGTDTQYF.

The V gene is TRBV7-2, the J gene TRBJ2-7; no reliable D call. CDR3 size: 13 residues. Germline CDR1 and CDR2: SGHTA and FQGNSA. With 5 bases removed from V and 4 bases from J, the gap between germline ends came to 12 bases. The CDR3 sequence: CASSPGEKYEQYF. DNA for the CDR3: TGTGCCAGCAGCCCCGGTGAGAAATACGAGCAGTACTTC.

The J gene is TRBJ2-7, the V gene TRBV29-1, with D possibly matching TRBD2 (5 bases). The CDR3 sequence is 12 residues long. Trimming removed 4 bases from V and 6 bases from J, with 13 bases in between. CDR1 is SQVTM, CDR2 ANQGSEA, per germline. The CDR3 DNA sequence: TGCAGCGTTGCAGAGGGTTTCTTCGAGCAGTACTTC. It codes for CSVAEGFFEQYF.

This clone has a handful of counts. The gene calls are TRBV28 and TRBJ1-5; unclear D gene. Germline V gene sequence: CDR1 MDHEN, CDR2 SYDVKM. The ends were cut back, 11 bases at V and 1 base at J, with 12 bases in the middle. CDR3 length: 13 residues. The CDR3 reads CAAGRASNQPQHF. CDR3 nucleotide sequence: TGTGCCGCGGGTAGGGCAAGCAATCAGCCCCAGCATTTT.

The chain combines TRBV5-4 with TRBJ1-1; D uncertain. This CDR3 region has 12 residues. V was trimmed by 4 bases and J by 5 bases, leaving 9 bases between them. Germline lookup yields CDR1 SGHNT and CDR2 YYREEE (reference sequence). The CDR3 DNA is TGTGCCAGCAGCCGACCGCAGACTGAAGCTTTCTTT. It encodes CASSRPQTEAFF.

J is TRBJ1-4 and V is TRBV25-1; the D is unclear. V lost 4 bases to trimming and J lost 4 bases, with 4 bases between them. CDR1 MGHDK and CDR2 SYGVNS come from the germline V gene. The CDR3 spans 12 residues. The CDR3 here is CASSAVNEKLFF. CDR3 DNA: TGTGCCAGCAGTGCGGTTAATGAAAAACTGTTTTTT.